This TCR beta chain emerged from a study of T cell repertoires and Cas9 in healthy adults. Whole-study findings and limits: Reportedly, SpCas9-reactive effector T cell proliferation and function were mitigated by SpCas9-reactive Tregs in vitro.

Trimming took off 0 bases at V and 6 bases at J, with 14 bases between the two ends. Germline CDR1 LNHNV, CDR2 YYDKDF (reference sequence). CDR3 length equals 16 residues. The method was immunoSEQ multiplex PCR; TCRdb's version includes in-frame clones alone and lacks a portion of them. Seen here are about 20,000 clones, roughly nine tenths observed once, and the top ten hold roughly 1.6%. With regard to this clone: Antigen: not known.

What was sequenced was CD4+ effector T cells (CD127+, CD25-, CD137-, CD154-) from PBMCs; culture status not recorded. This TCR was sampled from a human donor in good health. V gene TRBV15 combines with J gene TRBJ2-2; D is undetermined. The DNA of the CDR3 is TGTGCCACCAGCAGAGAGGGGTCTCAGTTGGCCGGGGAGCTGTTTTTT. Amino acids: CATSREGSQLAGELFF.